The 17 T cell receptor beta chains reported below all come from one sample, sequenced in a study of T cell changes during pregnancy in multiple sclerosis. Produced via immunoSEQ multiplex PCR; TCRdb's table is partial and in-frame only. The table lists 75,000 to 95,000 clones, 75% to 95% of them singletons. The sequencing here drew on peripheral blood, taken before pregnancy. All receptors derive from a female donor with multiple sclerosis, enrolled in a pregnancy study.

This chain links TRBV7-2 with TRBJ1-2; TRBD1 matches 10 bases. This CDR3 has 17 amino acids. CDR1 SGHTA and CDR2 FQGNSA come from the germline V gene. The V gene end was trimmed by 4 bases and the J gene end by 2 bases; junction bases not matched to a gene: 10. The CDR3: CASSSTGGPPVNYGYTF. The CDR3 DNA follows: TGTGCCAGCAGCTCGACAGGGGGCCCGCCAGTAAACTATGGCTACACCTTC.

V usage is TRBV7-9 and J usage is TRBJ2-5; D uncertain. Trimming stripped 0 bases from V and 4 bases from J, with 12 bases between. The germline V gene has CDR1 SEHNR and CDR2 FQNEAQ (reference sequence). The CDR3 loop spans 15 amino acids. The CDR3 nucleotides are TGTGCCAGCAGCTTAGCGGGCAGTTTCTTAGAGACCCAGTACTTC. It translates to CASSLAGSFLETQYF. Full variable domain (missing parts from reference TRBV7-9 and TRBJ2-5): DTGVSQNPRHKITKRGQNVTFRCDPISEHNRLYWYRQTLGQGPEFLTYFQNEAQLEKSRLLSDRFSAERPKGSFSTLEIQRTEQGDSAMYLCASSLAGSFLETQYFGPGTRLLVL.

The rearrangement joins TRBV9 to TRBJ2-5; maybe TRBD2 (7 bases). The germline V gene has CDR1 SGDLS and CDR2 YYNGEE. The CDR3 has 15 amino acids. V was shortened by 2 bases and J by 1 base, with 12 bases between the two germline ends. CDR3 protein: CASSVSGGAQETQYF. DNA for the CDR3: TGTGCCAGCAGCGTCTCTGGGGGGGCCCAAGAGACCCAGTACTTC.

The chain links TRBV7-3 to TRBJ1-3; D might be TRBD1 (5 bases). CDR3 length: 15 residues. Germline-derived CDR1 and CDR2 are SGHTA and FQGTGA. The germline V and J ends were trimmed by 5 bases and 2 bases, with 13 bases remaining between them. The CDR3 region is CASSLGGGPGNTIYF. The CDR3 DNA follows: TGTGCCAGCAGCCTTGGGGGAGGCCCTGGAAACACCATATATTTT.

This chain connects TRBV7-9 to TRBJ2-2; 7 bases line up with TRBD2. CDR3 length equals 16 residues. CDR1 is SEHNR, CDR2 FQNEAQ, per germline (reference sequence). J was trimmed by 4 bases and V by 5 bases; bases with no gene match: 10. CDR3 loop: CASSQLTSWRTGELFF. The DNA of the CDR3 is TGTGCCAGCAGCCAATTGACTAGCTGGCGCACCGGGGAGCTGTTTTTT.

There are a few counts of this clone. The CDR3 sequence is CASSFFPEGSPLHF. CDR3 coding DNA: TGTGCCAGCAGCTTTTTCCCGGAGGGTTCACCCCTCCACTTT. This sequence joins TRBV7-2 and TRBJ1-6, with D uncertain. Germline CDR1 and CDR2: SGHTA and FQGNSA. Trimming pared 3 bases from V and 9 bases from J, leaving 12 bases between. The CDR3 covers 14 residues.

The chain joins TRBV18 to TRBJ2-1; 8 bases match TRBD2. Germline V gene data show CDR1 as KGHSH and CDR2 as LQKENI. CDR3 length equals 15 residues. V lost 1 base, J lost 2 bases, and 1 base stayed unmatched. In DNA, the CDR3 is TGTGCCAGCTCACCACTTAGCGGGACCTACAATGAGCAGTTCTTC. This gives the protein CASSPLSGTYNEQFF.

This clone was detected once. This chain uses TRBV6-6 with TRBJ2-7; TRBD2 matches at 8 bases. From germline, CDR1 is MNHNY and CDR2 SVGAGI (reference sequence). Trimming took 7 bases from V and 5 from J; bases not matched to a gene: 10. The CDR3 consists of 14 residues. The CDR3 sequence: CASTPGGALHEQYF. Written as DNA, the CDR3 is TGTGCCAGCACCCCCGGGGGGGCCCTCCACGAGCAGTACTTC.

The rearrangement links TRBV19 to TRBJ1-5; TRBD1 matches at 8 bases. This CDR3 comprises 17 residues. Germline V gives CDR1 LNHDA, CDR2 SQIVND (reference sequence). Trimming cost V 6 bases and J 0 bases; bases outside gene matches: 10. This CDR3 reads CASRRTGSFNSNQPQHF. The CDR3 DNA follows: TGTGCCAGTAGGAGGACAGGGTCGTTCAATAGCAATCAGCCCCAGCATTTT.

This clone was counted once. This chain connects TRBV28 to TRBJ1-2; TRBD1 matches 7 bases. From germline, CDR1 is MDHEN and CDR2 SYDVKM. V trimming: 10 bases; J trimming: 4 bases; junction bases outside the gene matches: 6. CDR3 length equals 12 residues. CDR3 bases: TGTGCCATAGGGGGCAGAATCTATGGCTACACCTTC. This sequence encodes CAIGGRIYGYTF.

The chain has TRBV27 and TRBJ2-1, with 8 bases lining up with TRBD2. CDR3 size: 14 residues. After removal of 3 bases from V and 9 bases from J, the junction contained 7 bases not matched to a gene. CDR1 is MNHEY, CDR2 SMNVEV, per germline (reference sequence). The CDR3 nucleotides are TGTGCCAGCAGTTTGGCGGGAGGCCAGGGTGAGCAGTTCTTC. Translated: CASSLAGGQGEQFF.

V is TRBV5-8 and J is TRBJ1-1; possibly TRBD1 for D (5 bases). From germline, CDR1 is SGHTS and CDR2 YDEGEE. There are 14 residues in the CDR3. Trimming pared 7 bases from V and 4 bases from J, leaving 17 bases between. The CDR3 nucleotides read TGTGCCAGCCTTAGGCGGGGAAGGGGCACTGAAGCTTTCTTT. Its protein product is CASLRRGRGTEAFF.

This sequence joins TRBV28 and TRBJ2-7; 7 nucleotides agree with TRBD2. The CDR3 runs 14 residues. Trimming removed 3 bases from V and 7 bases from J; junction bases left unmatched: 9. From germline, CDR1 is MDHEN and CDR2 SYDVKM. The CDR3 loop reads CASSFPGTTGEQYF. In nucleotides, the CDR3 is TGTGCCAGCAGTTTTCCCGGGACTACGGGGGAGCAGTACTTC.

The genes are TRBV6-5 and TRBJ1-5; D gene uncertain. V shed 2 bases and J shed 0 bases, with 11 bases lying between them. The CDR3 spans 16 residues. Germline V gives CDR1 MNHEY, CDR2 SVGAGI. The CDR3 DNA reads TGTGCCAGCAGTTACAGTGCACAGTATAGCAATCAGCCCCAGCATTTT. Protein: CASSYSAQYSNQPQHF.

CDR3 residues: CASTTTGTFTGELFF. DNA of the CDR3: TGTGCCAGCACCACGACAGGCACATTCACCGGGGAGCTGTTTTTT. The rearrangement links TRBV27 to TRBJ2-2, with D possibly being TRBD1 (6 bases). The CDR3 totals 15 residues. The germline gives CDR1 MNHEY, CDR2 SMNVEV (reference sequence). The ends were cut back, 7 bases at V and 4 bases at J, with 16 bases in the middle.

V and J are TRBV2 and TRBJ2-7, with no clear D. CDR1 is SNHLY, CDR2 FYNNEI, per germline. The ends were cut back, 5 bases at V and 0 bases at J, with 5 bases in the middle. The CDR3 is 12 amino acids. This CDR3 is CASSFSSYEQYF. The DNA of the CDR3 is TGTGCCAGCAGTTTCAGCTCCTACGAGCAGTACTTC.

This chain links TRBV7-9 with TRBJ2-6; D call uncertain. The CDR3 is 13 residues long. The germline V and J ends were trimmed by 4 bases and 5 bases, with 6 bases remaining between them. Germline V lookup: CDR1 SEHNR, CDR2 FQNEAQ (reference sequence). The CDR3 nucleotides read TGTGCCAGCAGCTCCAGGTGGGCCAACGTCCTGACTTTC. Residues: CASSSRWANVLTF.